One sample yielded the 14 T cell receptor beta chains listed below, sequenced in a study of vaccination and CD4 T cells after COVID-19. These receptors have no known antigen. Documented treatment: roughly 10-day PBMC culture with coronavirus spike peptide pools or control peptides (ViraFEST assay). Cultured CD4+ T cells had their DNA profiled by the Oncomine TCR Beta short-read assay. Using its own MiXCR run on the PCR reads, TCRdb lists one record per CDR3 protein. The data show about 18,000 distinct CDR3 sequences, roughly 60% seen once. The specimen was CD4+ T cells from blood, cultured in vitro, collected before SARS-CoV-2 vaccination. Source of these receptors: a human donor who had recovered from COVID-19.

This chain's CDR3 is CASSQDRLWGYGYTF. CDR3 bases: TGCGCCAGCAGCCAAGATAGGTTATGGGGCTATGGCTACACCTTC. The V gene is TRBV4-1, the J gene TRBJ1-2, with D unclear. The V end lost 0 bases, the J end lost 4 bases, and 12 bases lay between the germline ends. CDR1 is MGHRA and CDR2 is YSYEKL in the germline V gene. The CDR3 spans 15 residues.

The J gene is TRBJ2-7, the V gene TRBV19, with 10 bases identical to TRBD2. V lost 2 bases to trimming and J lost 6 bases; unmatched junction nucleotides: 1. The CDR3 contains 13 residues. Germline V gives CDR1 LNHDA, CDR2 SQIVND (reference sequence). The CDR3 DNA follows: TGTGCCAGTAGTATAACTAGCGGGACCGAGCAGTACTTC. It codes for CASSITSGTEQYF.

V and J are TRBV4-1 and TRBJ2-7; tentatively, D is TRBD2 (6 bases). CDR1 is MGHRA, CDR2 YSYEKL, per germline. V lost 5 bases, J lost 7 bases, and 21 bases lay in between. The CDR3 consists of 15 residues. The CDR3 spells CASSALSVNRGEQYF. DNA for the CDR3: TGCGCCAGCAGCGCCCTAAGCGTAAACCGGGGGGAGCAGTACTTC.

The chain couples TRBV6-5 to TRBJ1-3; TRBD1 matches at 8 bases. This CDR3 spans 15 amino acids. Trimming at V came to 0 bases and at J to 7 bases, leaving 5 bases not matched to a gene. Per germline, CDR1 MNHEY and CDR2 SVGAGI. CDR3 amino acids: CASSYSWTGMNTIYF. For the CDR3, the DNA is TGTGCCAGCAGTTACTCGTGGACAGGGATGAACACCATATATTTT.

The J gene is TRBJ1-1, the V gene TRBV6-1; possible D gene TRBD1, 6 bases. Germline CDR1 is MNHNS and CDR2 is SASEGT. CDR3 length equals 13 residues. V was pared by 7 bases and J by 3 bases, with 12 bases between. This CDR3 is CASNRRQDTEAFF. CDR3 bases: TGTGCCAGCAACCGAAGACAGGACACTGAAGCTTTCTTT.

This rearrangement joins TRBV11-1 to TRBJ2-3, with TRBD1 as a possible D gene (6 bases). Looked up from germline, CDR1 is SGHAT and CDR2 is FQDESV (reference sequence). Trimming pared 5 bases from V and 1 base from J, leaving 16 bases between. This CDR3 is built from 16 residues. CDR3 region: CASSGPAGVRTDTQYF. For the CDR3, the DNA is TGTGCCAGCAGCGGACCTGCAGGGGTCCGCACAGATACGCAGTATTTT.

The V call is TRBV6-2 or TRBV6-3, the J call TRBJ2-3, with TRBD2 matching 7 bases. The germline gives CDR1 MNHEY, CDR2 SVGEGT. This CDR3 has 13 residues. Trimming took 6 bases from V and 7 from J; bases not matched to a gene: 7. The CDR3 sequence is CASRRTSYHTQYF. In nucleotides, the CDR3 is TGTGCCAGCAGGAGGACTAGTTACCATACGCAGTATTTT.

In regard to this clonotype: At one of its ends the junction is not consistent with the germline gene, which may arise from a read error. This rearrangement joins TRBV27 to TRBJ2-5; maybe TRBD1 (6 bases). Germline lookup yields CDR1 MNHEY and CDR2 SMNVEV (reference sequence). The CDR3 extends over 15 amino acids. CDR3 protein: CASSRLGQLEETRYF. The CDR3 nucleotides read TGTGCCAGCAGTCGACTCGGACAGTTAGAAGAGACCCGGTACTTC.

This chain links TRBV19 with TRBJ2-5, with a possible D match to TRBD1 (5 bases). This CDR3 has 12 amino acids. The germline V and J ends were trimmed by 6 bases and 4 bases, with 9 bases remaining between them. Germline CDR1 and CDR2: LNHDA and SQIVND (reference sequence). The CDR3 nucleotides are TGTGCCAGTAGGGGCAGGGCAGAGACCCAGTACTTC. Its protein product is CASRGRAETQYF.

V gene TRBV6-5 combines with J gene TRBJ2-1; TRBD1 matches at 10 bases. CDR3 size: 16 residues. The junction had 6 bases not matched to a gene; V was cut back by 1 base and J by 6 bases. Germline V CDR1 and CDR2: MNHEY, SVGAGI. The CDR3 protein is CASSYYRDRGINEQFF. In DNA, the CDR3 is TGTGCCAGCAGTTACTACCGGGACAGGGGTATCAATGAGCAGTTCTTC.

The chain is built from TRBV6-1 and TRBJ2-3; D is possibly TRBD2 (6 bases). The germline gives CDR1 MNHNS, CDR2 SASEGT. V was shortened by 5 bases and J by 4 bases, with 16 bases between the two germline ends. This CDR3 is built from 15 residues. The CDR3 loop is CASSNGGIGADTQYF. In nucleotides, the CDR3 is TGTGCCAGCAGTAACGGGGGTATCGGGGCAGATACGCAGTATTTT.

This clonotype was seen only a few times. V and J are TRBV6-5 and TRBJ1-6; no clear D gene. The germline V gene has CDR1 MNHEY and CDR2 SVGAGI. The ends were cut back, 0 bases at V and 0 bases at J, with 9 bases in the middle. The CDR3 has 17 residues. The CDR3 here is CASSYSRGGSYNSPLHF. CDR3 bases: TGTGCCAGCAGTTACTCGCGGGGTGGCTCCTATAATTCACCCCTCCACTTT.

The V gene is TRBV20-1, the J gene TRBJ2-5; D ambiguous. CDR1 and CDR2 from the germline V gene are DFQATT and SNEGSKA (reference sequence). This CDR3 contains 10 residues. Deletions cut 3 bases from V and 5 bases from J, with 4 bases between. The CDR3 nucleotides are TGCAGTGCTAGGTGGGAGACCCAGTACTTC. Protein product: CSARWETQYF.

This clonotype came up a few times. The chain carries TRBV6-1 and TRBJ2-3; 14 nucleotides agree with TRBD2. CDR3 length: 15 residues. From germline, CDR1 is MNHNS and CDR2 SASEGT. V gave up 4 bases and J gave up 5 bases; unmatched junction bases: 2. CDR3 DNA: TGTGCCAGCAGTGGGACTAGCGGGGGGCGAGATACGCAGTATTTT. Translating it yields CASSGTSGGRDTQYF.